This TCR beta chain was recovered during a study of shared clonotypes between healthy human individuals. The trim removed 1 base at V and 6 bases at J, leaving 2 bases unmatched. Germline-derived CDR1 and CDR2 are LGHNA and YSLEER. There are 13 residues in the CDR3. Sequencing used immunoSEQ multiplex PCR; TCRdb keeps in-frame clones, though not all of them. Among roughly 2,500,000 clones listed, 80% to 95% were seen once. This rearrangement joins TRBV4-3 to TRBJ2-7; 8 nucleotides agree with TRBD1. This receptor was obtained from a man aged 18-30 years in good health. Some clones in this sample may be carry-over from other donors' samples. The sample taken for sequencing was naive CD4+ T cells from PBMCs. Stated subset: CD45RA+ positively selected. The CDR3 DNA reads TGCGCCAGCAGCCAAGGCAGGGGGCTCGAGCAGTACTTC. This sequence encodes CASSQGRGLEQYF.